The rows below give T cell receptor beta chains drawn from one sample of a study of T cell responses to AZD1222 COVID-19 vaccine. Using immunoSEQ multiplex PCR, the repertoire was profiled, and TCRdb retains in-frame clones only, with some absent. The data show 100,000 to 150,000 clones, 90% seen once. The sequencing used peripheral blood, collected on day 0 of AZD1222 vaccination. Receptor source: an adult in good health. Each CDR3 is given with its conserved first and last residue. Fields, in order: D gene, clone size, V gene, J gene, CDR3 DNA, CDR3 protein. A D gene is named only where the DNA matches it firmly. Size tells how often a clone was seen (once, few, many) or the class of an expanded clone, and some rows leave it out.

>NA|few|TRBV29-1|TRBJ1-1
TGCAGCGCCGAGGGCAGACTAGAAGCTTTCTTT
CSAEGRLEAFF
>NA|NA|TRBV7-2|TRBJ2-3
TGTGCCAGCAGCCCTCCCCCGCCCGCAGATACGCAGTATTTT
CASSPPPPADTQYF
>NA|NA|TRBV7-8|TRBJ1-1
TGTGCCAGCAGCTTGAGGGCGAACATCGTCGCTGAAGCTTTCTTT
CASSLRANIVAEAFF
>NA|NA|TRBV6-1|TRBJ2-5
TGTGCCAGCAGTGAGCCCCGGGGGGCGTTGGAGACCCAGTACTTC
CASSEPRGALETQYF
>TRBD1|few|TRBV30|TRBJ2-5
TGTGCCTGGAAGGCGGCAGGGGGCTGGGAGACCCAGTACTTC
CAWKAAGGWETQYF
>TRBD1|NA|TRBV30|TRBJ1-5
TGTGCCTGGAGTACCGGGACAGTCTCGGGTCAGCCCCAGCATTTT
CAWSTGTVSGQPQHF
>NA|once|TRBV23-1|TRBJ2-3
TGCGCCAGCAGTCTAGGGGACAATGTGGAAGGGCCAGATACGCAGTATTTT
CASSLGDNVEGPDTQYF
>TRBD2|once|TRBV5-1|TRBJ2-5
TGCGCCAGCAGCTCGGTTCCTAGCGGGAGAGAGGAGACCCAGTACTTC
CASSSVPSGREETQYF
>TRBD1|NA|TRBV7-9|TRBJ1-1
TGTGCCAGCAGCCTCCTACAGGGGGCGTATACTGAAGCTTTCTTT
CASSLLQGAYTEAFF
>TRBD2|once|TRBV7-9|TRBJ2-7
TGTGCCAGCAGCCTCCTTAGCGGGACACCCCACGAGCAGTACTTC
CASSLLSGTPHEQYF
>TRBD2|NA|TRBV18|TRBJ2-1
TGTGCCAGCTCACCGGTGGCTAGCGGAAACAATGAGCAGTTCTTC
CASSPVASGNNEQFF
>NA|NA|TRBV15|TRBJ1-6
TGTGCCACCAGCCTCAATACAGGTTTTGATTCACCCCTCCACTTT
CATSLNTGFDSPLHF
>NA|NA|TRBV24-1|TRBJ1-3
TGTGCCACCAGTGATAGTCGAACCTCTGGAAACACCATATATTTT
CATSDSRTSGNTIYF
>TRBD2|NA|TRBV11-2|TRBJ2-2
TGTGCCAGCAGCCCTACCCCTAGCGGGAGATCCGGGGAGCTGTTTTTT
CASSPTPSGRSGELFF
>TRBD2|NA|TRBV29-1|TRBJ2-1
TGCAGCGTTGAAGCAATATTAGATCGGGGAGGGACCTCCTACAATGAGCAGTTCTTC
CSVEAILDRGGTSYNEQFF
>NA|NA|TRBV14|TRBJ2-7
TGTGCCAGCAGCCAACTTCGTCACGGTGCGGGACCCTCCTACGAGCAGTACTTC
CASSQLRHGAGPSYEQYF
>NA|NA|TRBV6-6|TRBJ2-1
TGTGCCAGCAGCCCTACCCGGACCGGTGATGAGCAGTTCTTC
CASSPTRTGDEQFF
>NA|NA|TRBV27|TRBJ2-5
TGTGCCAGCAGTTTACTGGGGTCCAGTCAAGAGACCCAGTACTTC
CASSLLGSSQETQYF
>NA|NA|TRBV12-3/TRBV12-4|TRBJ1-1
TGTGCCAGCAGTCCCGGGAGCAAGTTTAAGGCTTTCTTT
CASSPGSKFKAFF
>NA|NA|TRBV9|TRBJ2-1
TGTGCCAGCAGCGTAGAAGCCCCTTCCACCTACAATGAGCAGTTCTTC
CASSVEAPSTYNEQFF